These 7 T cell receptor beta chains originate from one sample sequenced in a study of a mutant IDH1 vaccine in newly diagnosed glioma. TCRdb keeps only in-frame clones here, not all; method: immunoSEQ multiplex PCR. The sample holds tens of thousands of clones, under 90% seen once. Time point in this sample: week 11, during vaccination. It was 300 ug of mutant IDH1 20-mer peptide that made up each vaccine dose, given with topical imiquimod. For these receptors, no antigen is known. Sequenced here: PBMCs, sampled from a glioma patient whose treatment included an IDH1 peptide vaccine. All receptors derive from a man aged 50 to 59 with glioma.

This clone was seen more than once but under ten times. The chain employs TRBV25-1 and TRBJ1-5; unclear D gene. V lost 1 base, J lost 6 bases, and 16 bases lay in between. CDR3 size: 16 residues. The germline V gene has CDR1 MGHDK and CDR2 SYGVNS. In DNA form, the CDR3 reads TGTGCCAGCAGTGAATCCCCGACAACTCAGTTTCAGCCCCAGCATTTT. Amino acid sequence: CASSESPTTQFQPQHF.

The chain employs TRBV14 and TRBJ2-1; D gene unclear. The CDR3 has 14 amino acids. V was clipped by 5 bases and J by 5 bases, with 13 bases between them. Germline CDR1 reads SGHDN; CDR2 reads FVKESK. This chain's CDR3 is CASSIGSAHNEQFF. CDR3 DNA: TGTGCCAGCAGCATAGGCTCGGCGCACAATGAGCAGTTCTTC.

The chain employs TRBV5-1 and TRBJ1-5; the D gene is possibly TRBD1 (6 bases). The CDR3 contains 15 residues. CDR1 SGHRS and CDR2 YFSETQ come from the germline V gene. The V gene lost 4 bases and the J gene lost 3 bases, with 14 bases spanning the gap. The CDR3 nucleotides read TGCGCCAGCAGCCAGGATGGACAGTACAATCAGCCCCAGCATTTT. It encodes CASSQDGQYNQPQHF.

CDR3 bases: TGTGCCAGCAGCTTAGGGGAATTAAGCTACGAGCAGTACTTC. Translation: CASSLGELSYEQYF. The V gene is TRBV11-1, the J gene TRBJ2-7, with D uncertain. The CDR3 runs 14 residues. From germline, CDR1 is SGHAT and CDR2 FQDESV (reference sequence). The V end lost 1 base, the J end lost 3 bases, and 10 bases lay between the germline ends.

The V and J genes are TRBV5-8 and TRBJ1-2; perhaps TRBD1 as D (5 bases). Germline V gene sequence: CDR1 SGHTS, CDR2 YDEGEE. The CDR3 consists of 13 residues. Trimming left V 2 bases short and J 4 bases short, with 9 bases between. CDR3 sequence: CASSLAGRYGYTF. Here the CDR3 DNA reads TGTGCCAGCAGCTTAGCAGGGCGCTATGGCTACACCTTC. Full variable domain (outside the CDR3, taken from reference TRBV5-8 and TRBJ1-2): EAGVTQSPTHLIKTRGQQATLRCSPISGHTSVYWYQQALGLGLQFLLWYDEGEERNRGNFPPRFSGRQFPNYSSELNVNALELEDSALYLCASSLAGRYGYTFGSGTRLTVV.

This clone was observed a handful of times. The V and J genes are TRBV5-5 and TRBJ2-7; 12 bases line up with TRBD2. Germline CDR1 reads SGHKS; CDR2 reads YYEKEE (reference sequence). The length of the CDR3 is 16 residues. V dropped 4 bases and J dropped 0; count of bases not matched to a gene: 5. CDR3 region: CASSPGLAGASYEQYF. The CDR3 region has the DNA TGTGCCAGCAGCCCGGGACTAGCGGGTGCCTCCTACGAGCAGTACTTC.

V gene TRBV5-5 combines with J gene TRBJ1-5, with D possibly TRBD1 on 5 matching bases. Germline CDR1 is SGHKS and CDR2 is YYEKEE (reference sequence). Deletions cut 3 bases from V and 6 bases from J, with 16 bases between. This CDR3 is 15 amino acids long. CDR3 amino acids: CASSSNPGLIQPQHF. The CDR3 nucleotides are TGTGCCAGCAGCTCGAACCCGGGACTGATTCAGCCCCAGCATTTT.